This T cell receptor beta chain came from a study of T cells in Graves' hyperthyroidism and ophthalmopathy. Study observations and caveats: Separation of ophthalmopathy from stable hyperthyroidism was achieved by a 13 V-J model.

As regards this clonotype: The antigen is undetermined.

Germline V gene data show CDR1 as SNHLY and CDR2 as FYNNEI. With V trimmed by 1 base and J by 2 bases, 5 bases remained unmatched. The CDR3 spans 15 residues. RNA transcripts were the template for amplifying TCR beta CDR3 regions. When the TCR CDR3 underwent first-round RT-PCR, the HTBI primer set was used. TCRdb re-called the multiplex PCR reads with MiXCR, one entry per CDR3 protein. Seen here are hundreds of thousands of distinct CDR3 sequences, roughly 24% observed once, and the top ten hold approximately 11%. Sequencing was carried out using blood. This sequence was found in a woman aged 25-40 years with Graves' ophthalmopathy. The chain uses TRBV2 and TRBJ2-7, with 7 bases fitting TRBD2. The CDR3 region has the DNA TGTGCCAGCAGTGAAGTTAATCGGGGGGCCTACGAGCAGTACTTC. It translates to CASSEVNRGAYEQYF.